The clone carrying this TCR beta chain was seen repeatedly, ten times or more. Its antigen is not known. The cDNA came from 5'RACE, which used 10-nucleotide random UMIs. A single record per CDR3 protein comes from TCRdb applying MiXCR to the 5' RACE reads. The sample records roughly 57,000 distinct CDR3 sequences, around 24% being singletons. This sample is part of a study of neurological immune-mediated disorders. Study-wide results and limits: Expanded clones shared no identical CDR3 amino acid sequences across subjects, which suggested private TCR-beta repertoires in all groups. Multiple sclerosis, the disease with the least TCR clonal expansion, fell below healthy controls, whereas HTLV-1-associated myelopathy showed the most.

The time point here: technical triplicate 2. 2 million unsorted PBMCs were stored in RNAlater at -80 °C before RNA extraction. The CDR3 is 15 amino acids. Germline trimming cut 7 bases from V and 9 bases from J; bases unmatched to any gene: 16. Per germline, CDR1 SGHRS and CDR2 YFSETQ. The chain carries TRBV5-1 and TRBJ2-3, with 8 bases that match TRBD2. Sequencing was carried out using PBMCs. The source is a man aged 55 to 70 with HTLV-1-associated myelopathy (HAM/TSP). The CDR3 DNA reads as TGCGCCAGCGGACCGGGACTAGGGGACCTTCGAACGCAGTATTTT. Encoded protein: CASGPGLGDLRTQYF.